This TCR beta chain was captured by sequencing in a study of breast tumors, draining lymph nodes, adjacent tissues. Study-wide results and limits: Tumor and nontumor repertoires were significantly more similar in luminal-like than in basal-like breast cancer. Compared with lymph nodes, tumors were less diverse; compared with nontumor tissue, more. The data were judged consistent with most tumor T cells coming from lymph node and expanding in tumor.

Using its own MiXCR run on the multiplex PCR reads, TCRdb lists one record per CDR3 protein. The table lists some 170,000 distinct CDR3 sequences, approximately 33% of them singletons. Trimming took 0 bases from V and 2 from J, leaving 11 bases between them. The CDR3 runs 15 residues. CDR1 and CDR2 from the germline V gene are SGHRS and YFSETQ. The lymph nodes were axillary draining lymph nodes from breast cancer patients. This clonotype was observed many times. Its antigen remains unknown. The source material was axillary lymph node tissue. This chain connects TRBV5-1 to TRBJ1-2, with D maybe TRBD1 (5 bases). The source of this sequence is a female donor with breast cancer. Some clones in this sample may be carry-over from other donors' samples. The DNA for the CDR3 is TGCGCCAGCAGCTTGGTTCGGGGCCCCAACTATGGCTACACCTTC. Protein: CASSLVRGPNYGYTF.